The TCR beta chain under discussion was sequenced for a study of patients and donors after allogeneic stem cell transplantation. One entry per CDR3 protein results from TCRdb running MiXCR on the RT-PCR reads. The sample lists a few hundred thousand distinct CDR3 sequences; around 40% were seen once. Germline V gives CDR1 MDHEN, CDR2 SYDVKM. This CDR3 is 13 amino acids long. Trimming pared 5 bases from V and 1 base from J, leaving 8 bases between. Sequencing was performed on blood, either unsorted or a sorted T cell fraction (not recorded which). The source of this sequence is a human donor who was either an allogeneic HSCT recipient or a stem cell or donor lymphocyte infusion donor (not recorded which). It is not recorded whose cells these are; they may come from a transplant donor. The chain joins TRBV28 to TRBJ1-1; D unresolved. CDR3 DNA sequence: TGTGCCAGCAGTCGACTGGAGAACACTGAAGCTTTCTTT. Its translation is CASSRLENTEAFF.